The 31 T cell receptor beta chains listed next were all sequenced from one sample in a study of T cells in localized non-small cell lung cancer. TCRdb's copy holds only in-frame clones and misses some; the assay was immunoSEQ multiplex PCR. The data contain 10,000 to 13,000 clones, over 65% of them singletons. This sample comprised peripheral blood, obtained before any cancer treatment. These receptors all come from a male donor aged 60 or over with stage I lung adenocarcinoma.

The V gene is TRBV2, the J gene TRBJ1-5; no clear D. V was trimmed by 7 bases and J by 1 base, leaving 11 bases between them. Looked up from germline, CDR1 is SNHLY and CDR2 is FYNNEI. The CDR3 length is 14 residues. CDR3 amino acids: CASKRETSNQPQHF. The CDR3 nucleotides are TGTGCCAGCAAAAGGGAAACCAGCAATCAGCCCCAGCATTTT.

V is TRBV9 and J is TRBJ1-2, with D possibly TRBD1 on 6 matching bases. In germline, CDR1 is SGDLS, CDR2 YYNGEE. The CDR3 sequence is 15 residues long. V gave up 0 bases and J gave up 4 bases, with 13 bases separating them. This CDR3 is CASSVGTADRYGYTF. Here the CDR3 DNA reads TGTGCCAGCAGCGTAGGGACAGCCGACCGCTATGGCTACACCTTC.

The chain links TRBV5-5 to TRBJ1-1, with 9 nucleotides matching TRBD1. Germline CDR1 and CDR2: SGHKS and YYEKEE (reference sequence). CDR3 length: 13 amino acids. Unmatched junction bases numbered 5, after V lost 4 bases and J lost 7 bases. The CDR3 bases are TGTGCCAGCAGCCAACAGGGGGCGTATGAAGCTTTCTTT. It is translated as CASSQQGAYEAFF.

This clone occurred a few times. The chain recombines TRBV13 with TRBJ2-4; D not resolved. Germline CDR1 and CDR2: PRHDT and FYEKMQ (reference sequence). The CDR3 consists of 13 residues. V was trimmed by 5 bases and J by 1 base, leaving 6 bases between them. The CDR3 DNA is TGTGCCAGCAGCGGACCGGCCAAAAACATTCAGTACTTC. This sequence encodes CASSGPAKNIQYF.

The chain combines TRBV18 with TRBJ1-5, with 9 bases matching TRBD1. Germline CDR1 and CDR2: KGHSH and LQKENI. The CDR3 consists of 15 residues. V was pared by 0 bases and J by 6 bases, with 3 bases of the junction left unmatched. The DNA of the CDR3 is TGTGCCAGCTCACCACCAGGACAGGGGACTCAGCCCCAGCATTTT. Its translation is CASSPPGQGTQPQHF.

In this sample, this clone turned up a few times. This chain joins TRBV4-1 and TRBJ1-4; 7 nucleotides align to TRBD1. Per germline, CDR1 MGHRA and CDR2 YSYEKL. The CDR3 loop spans 15 amino acids. The V segment lost 5 bases and the J segment 1 base; nucleotides outside the gene matches: 4. CDR3 sequence (DNA): TGCGCCAGCAGCGGAGACAGGGTAACTAATGAAAAACTGTTTTTT. Protein sequence: CASSGDRVTNEKLFF.

CDR3: CASSPGTNEKLFF. The CDR3 bases are TGTGCCAGCTCACCGGGGACTAATGAAAAACTGTTTTTT. This chain links TRBV18 with TRBJ1-4; D is unresolved. V dropped 3 bases and J dropped 2 bases, with 4 bases sitting between them. The CDR3 contains 13 residues. The germline CDR1 and CDR2 sequences are KGHSH and LQKENI.

The chain uses TRBV4-2 and TRBJ2-1; TRBD2 agrees at 8 bases. This CDR3 has 14 residues. V shed 7 bases, J shed 9 bases, and the junction held 11 bases outside the gene matches. CDR1 LGHNA and CDR2 YNFKEQ come from the germline V gene. The CDR3 protein is CASTPHGGALEQFF. The DNA of the CDR3 is TGTGCCAGCACCCCTCACGGGGGGGCCCTTGAGCAGTTCTTC.

The chain links TRBV7-3 to TRBJ1-5; no clear D gene. The CDR3 contains 16 residues. In germline, CDR1 is SGHTA, CDR2 FQGTGA. Trimming shortened V by 2 bases and J by 4 bases, and 15 bases separated the two germline ends. In nucleotides, the CDR3 is TGTGCCAGCAGCTTACTATCGTGGCGGAGTAATCAGCCCCAGCATTTT. Protein: CASSLLSWRSNQPQHF.

This clone appeared a single time. The rearrangement uses TRBV5-5 and TRBJ1-3; no clear D gene. Trimming left V 0 bases short and J 0 bases short, with 10 bases between. CDR3 length equals 16 residues. Germline CDR1 is SGHKS and CDR2 is YYEKEE (reference sequence). CDR3 amino acids: CASSLGPANSGNTIYF. CDR3 sequence (DNA): TGTGCCAGCAGCTTGGGTCCCGCAAACTCTGGAAACACCATATATTTT.

The chain has TRBV5-6 and TRBJ2-2; 7 bases line up with TRBD2. The junction had 5 bases not matched to a gene; V was cut back by 1 base and J by 5 bases. Germline V gives CDR1 SGHDT, CDR2 YYEEEE. The CDR3 sequence is 15 residues long. The CDR3 DNA reads TGTGCCAGCAGCTTGAGCGGGACCCAAACCGGGGAGCTGTTTTTT. Protein sequence: CASSLSGTQTGELFF.

This chain uses TRBV13 with TRBJ2-1; no reliable D call. Looked up from germline, CDR1 is PRHDT and CDR2 is FYEKMQ (reference sequence). The length of the CDR3 is 15 residues. Deletions cut 4 bases from V and 2 bases from J, with 12 bases between. The CDR3 DNA reads TGTGCCAGCAGCTCCGGGCTATCCACCTACAATGAGCAGTTCTTC. Translation: CASSSGLSTYNEQFF.

This clone has a single count. The J gene is TRBJ1-2, the V gene TRBV4-1; D may be TRBD1 (5 bases). The V end lost 1 base, the J end lost 2 bases, and 11 bases lay between the germline ends. The CDR3 is made up of 15 amino acids. The germline V gene has CDR1 MGHRA and CDR2 YSYEKL. CDR3 nucleotides: TGCGCCAGCAGCCAAGTCGGACGGGGGAACTATGGCTACACCTTC. It encodes CASSQVGRGNYGYTF.

This chain links TRBV7-2 with TRBJ1-2; tentatively, D is TRBD1 (5 bases). Trimming shortened V by 7 bases and J by 1 base, and 13 bases separated the two germline ends. There are 14 residues in the CDR3. The V gene's germline CDR1 is SGHTA and CDR2 FQGNSA. CDR3 loop: CASNPSGGNYGYTF. The CDR3 DNA is TGTGCCAGCAACCCAAGCGGGGGTAACTATGGCTACACCTTC.

The chain is built from TRBV7-9 and TRBJ2-7, with 10 bases identical to TRBD1. The CDR3 is 14 amino acids. V lost 5 bases and J lost 4; bases outside the gene matches: 5. Germline lookup yields CDR1 SEHNR and CDR2 FQNEAQ (reference sequence). CDR3 nucleotides: TGTGCCAGCAGCGCCGGGACAGGGGAGTACGAGCAGTACTTC. It codes for CASSAGTGEYEQYF. Combining the CDR3 with reference TRBV7-9 and TRBJ2-7 gives the whole variable domain DTGVSQNPRHKITKRGQNVTFRCDPISEHNRLYWYRQTLGQGPEFLTYFQNEAQLEKSRLLSDRFSAERPKGSFSTLEIQRTEQGDSAMYLCASSAGTGEYEQYFGPGTRLTVT.

This chain uses TRBV10-2 with TRBJ2-7, with D maybe TRBD1 (6 bases). Germline values: CDR1 WSHSY, CDR2 SAAADI. The CDR3 contains 13 residues. V was shortened by 6 bases and J by 3 bases, with 12 bases between the two germline ends. CDR3 in amino acids: CASRSGQNYEQYF. DNA of the CDR3: TGCGCCAGCAGGTCCGGACAGAACTACGAGCAGTACTTC.

The V and J genes are TRBV19 and TRBJ2-2, with 15 bases aligning to TRBD2. The CDR3 sequence is 16 residues long. Losses at the gene ends were 7 bases for V and 6 bases for J; bases not matched to a gene: 6. Germline V CDR1 and CDR2: LNHDA, SQIVND (reference sequence). This chain's CDR3 is CASKGLAGGWAGELFF. In nucleotides, the CDR3 is TGTGCCAGTAAGGGACTAGCGGGGGGATGGGCCGGGGAGCTGTTTTTT.

The chain carries TRBV11-2 and TRBJ2-7; the D gene is possibly TRBD2 (7 bases). CDR1 and CDR2 from the germline V gene are SGHAT and FQNNGV. V was trimmed by 3 bases and J by 5 bases, leaving 14 bases between them. CDR3 length equals 14 residues. In DNA, the CDR3 is TGTGCCAGCAGCTTGGGGGGGCCGGTCGACGAGCAGTACTTC. Translating gives CASSLGGPVDEQYF. The variable domain in full, with the rest retrieved from reference TRBV11-2 and TRBJ2-7, is EAGVAQSPRYKIIEKRQSVAFWCNPISGHATLYWYQQILGQGPKLLIQFQNNGVVDDSQLPKDRFSAERLKGVDSTLKIQPAKLEDSAVYLCASSLGGPVDEQYFGPGTRLTVT.

Turning to this clone: The junction departs from the called germline gene at one end, perhaps through a read error. J is TRBJ1-2 and V is TRBV7-2; 8 bases match TRBD1. CDR1 is SGHTA, CDR2 FQGNSA, per germline. This CDR3 spans 14 amino acids. In nucleotides, the CDR3 is TGTGCCAGCAGCCTAGCCCAGGGGGCCCTTGGCTACACCTTC. Protein: CASSLAQGALGYTF.

This clone has more than one count but fewer than ten. The genes are TRBV7-9 and TRBJ2-7; no reliable D call. From germline, CDR1 is SEHNR and CDR2 FQNEAQ (reference sequence). V lost 1 base and J 4 bases, leaving 8 bases between the germline ends. This CDR3 spans 13 amino acids. The CDR3 sequence: CASSLVLGYEQYF. CDR3 in DNA: TGTGCCAGCAGCTTAGTCTTGGGGTACGAGCAGTACTTC.

The rearrangement uses TRBV5-4 and TRBJ1-6, with 7 bases matching TRBD1. The germline gives CDR1 SGHNT, CDR2 YYREEE (reference sequence). V gave up 3 bases and J gave up 5 bases; unmatched junction bases: 11. This CDR3 has 17 residues. The CDR3 spells CASSSDMTGLNNSPLHF. The CDR3 bases are TGTGCCAGCAGCTCCGACATGACAGGGCTTAATAATTCACCCCTCCACTTT.

In its sample, this clone was seen once. The V call is TRBV5-4, the J call TRBJ1-2, with TRBD1 identical over 10 bases. This CDR3 is built from 14 residues. J lost 2 bases, V lost 4 bases, and 2 bases had no gene match. Germline assignment: CDR1 SGHNT and CDR2 YYREEE (reference sequence). The CDR3 region has the DNA TGTGCCAGCAGCGCGGGACAGGGGAACTATGGCTACACCTTC. It is translated as CASSAGQGNYGYTF.

The rearrangement uses TRBV7-9 and TRBJ1-2; weak D call: TRBD1 (6 bases). The CDR3 has 14 amino acids. Trimming removed 5 bases from V and 4 bases from J, with 14 bases in between. Germline CDR1 SEHNR, CDR2 FQNEAQ (reference sequence). DNA for the CDR3: TGTGCCAGCAGCGCCCTCGCGGGGGCCTATGGCTACACCTTC. It translates to CASSALAGAYGYTF.

This chain links TRBV6-4 with TRBJ2-3; TRBD1 agrees at 8 bases. Germline-derived CDR1 and CDR2 are MRHNA and SNTAGT. Losses at the gene ends were 6 bases for V and 4 bases for J; bases not matched to a gene: 6. The length of the CDR3 is 14 residues. The CDR3 region has the DNA TGTGCCAGCAGATCAGGGGGCTCGGCAGATACGCAGTATTTT. Its translation is CASRSGGSADTQYF.

This clone was found a few times. This CDR3 reads CASSQDRAGTAKNIQYF. The CDR3 DNA follows: TGCGCCAGCAGCCAAGATCGCGCGGGGACAGCCAAAAACATTCAGTACTTC. The V call is TRBV4-3, the J call TRBJ2-4; D may be TRBD2 (6 bases). V was shortened by 0 bases and J by 0 bases, with 12 bases between the two germline ends. This CDR3 region has 17 residues. The germline V gene has CDR1 LGHNA and CDR2 YSLEER.

V gene TRBV19 combines with J gene TRBJ1-1, with unresolved D. Germline CDR1 and CDR2: LNHDA and SQIVND (reference sequence). CDR3 length equals 16 residues. The V gene lost 0 bases and the J gene lost 1 base, with 12 bases spanning the gap. The CDR3 loop is CASSIEGPAGNTEAFF. CDR3 nucleotide sequence: TGTGCCAGTAGTATAGAGGGCCCAGCGGGGAACACTGAAGCTTTCTTT.

This chain joins TRBV29-1 and TRBJ1-3, with D perhaps matching TRBD1 (6 bases). Per the germline V gene, CDR1 is SQVTM and CDR2 is ANQGSEA. The germline V and J ends were trimmed by 5 bases and 4 bases, with 12 bases remaining between them. The CDR3 length is 13 residues. The CDR3 sequence: CSVSGVGGNTIYF. The CDR3 DNA follows: TGCAGCGTTTCAGGGGTTGGCGGAAACACCATATATTTT.

V gene TRBV25-1 combines with J gene TRBJ2-2; D is perhaps TRBD1 or TRBD2 (5 bases each). Germline values: CDR1 MGHDK, CDR2 SYGVNS. The CDR3 sequence is 14 residues long. The V gene lost 6 bases and the J gene lost 0 bases, with 8 bases spanning the gap. In DNA, the CDR3 is TGTGCCAGCAGGGGGACCACGAACACCGGGGAGCTGTTTTTT. Translation gives CASRGTTNTGELFF.

This clone was detected only once. This chain uses TRBV6-6 with TRBJ1-3; D ambiguous. The V and J ends lost 6 bases and 4 bases respectively, with 7 bases between them. The germline V gene has CDR1 MNHNY and CDR2 SVGAGI (reference sequence). The length of the CDR3 is 12 residues. CDR3 in amino acids: CASRPPGNTIYF. CDR3 DNA: TGTGCCAGCAGACCACCGGGAAACACCATATATTTT.

This chain joins TRBV6-1 and TRBJ2-4; D uncertain. V dropped 5 bases and J dropped 5 bases, with 4 bases sitting between them. There are 11 residues in the CDR3. Germline CDR1 reads MNHNS; CDR2 reads SASEGT. CDR3 DNA: TGTGCCAGCAGTTTCCAAAACATTCAGTACTTC. Translating gives CASSFQNIQYF.

The chain uses TRBV6-1 and TRBJ2-5; the match to TRBD1 covers 8 bases. V lost 2 bases, J lost 4 bases, and 12 bases stayed unmatched. The CDR3 is 17 residues long. The V gene's germline CDR1 is MNHNS and CDR2 SASEGT. Written as DNA, the CDR3 is TGTGCCAGCAGTGAAAGCACCCACAGGGGGTGGGGAGAGACCCAGTACTTC. Translation: CASSESTHRGWGETQYF.